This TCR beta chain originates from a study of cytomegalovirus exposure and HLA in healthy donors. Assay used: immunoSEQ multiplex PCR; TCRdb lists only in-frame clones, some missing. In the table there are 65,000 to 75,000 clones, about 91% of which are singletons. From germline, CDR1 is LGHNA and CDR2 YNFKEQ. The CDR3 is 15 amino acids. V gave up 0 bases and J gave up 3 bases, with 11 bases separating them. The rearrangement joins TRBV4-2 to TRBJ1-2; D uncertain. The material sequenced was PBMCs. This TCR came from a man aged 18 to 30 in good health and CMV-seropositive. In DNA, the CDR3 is TGTGCCAGCAGCCAAGAATGGGCAGAAGACTATGGCTACACCTTC. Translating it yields CASSQEWAEDYGYTF.